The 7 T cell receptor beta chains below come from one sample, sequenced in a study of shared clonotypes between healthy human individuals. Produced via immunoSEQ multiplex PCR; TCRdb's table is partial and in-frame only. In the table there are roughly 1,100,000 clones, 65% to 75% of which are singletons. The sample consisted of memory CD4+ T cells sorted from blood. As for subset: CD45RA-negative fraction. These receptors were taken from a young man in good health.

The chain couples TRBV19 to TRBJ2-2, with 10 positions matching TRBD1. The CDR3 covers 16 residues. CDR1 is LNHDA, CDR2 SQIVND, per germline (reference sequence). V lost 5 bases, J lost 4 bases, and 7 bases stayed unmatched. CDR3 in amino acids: CASSQRGQGITGELFF. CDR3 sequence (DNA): TGTGCCAGTAGTCAACGGGGACAGGGGATCACCGGGGAGCTGTTTTTT.

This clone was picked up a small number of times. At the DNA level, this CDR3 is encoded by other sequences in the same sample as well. CDR3 sequence: CASRQDRSNQPQHF. CDR3 nucleotides: TGTGCCAGCAGGCAGGACAGAAGCAATCAGCCCCAGCATTTT. The chain uses TRBV2 and TRBJ1-5; TRBD1 is a possible D gene (6 bases). Germline-derived CDR1 and CDR2 are SNHLY and FYNNEI. Trimming shortened V by 6 bases and J by 1 base, and 10 bases separated the two germline ends. The CDR3 loop spans 14 amino acids.

CDR3 nucleotides: TGTGCCAGCAGCGAACAGGGGGCCTCCTACAATGAGCAGTTCTTC. Its translation is CASSEQGASYNEQFF. The chain recombines TRBV9 with TRBJ2-1, with 9 positions matching TRBD1. V lost 3 bases and J lost 0; bases outside the gene matches: 1. Looked up from germline, CDR1 is SGDLS and CDR2 is YYNGEE. The CDR3 runs 15 residues.

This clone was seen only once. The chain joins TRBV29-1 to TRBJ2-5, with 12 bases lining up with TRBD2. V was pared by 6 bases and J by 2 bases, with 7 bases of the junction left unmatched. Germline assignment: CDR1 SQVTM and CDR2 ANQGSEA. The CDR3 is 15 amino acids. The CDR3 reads CSVRTSGIGQETQYF. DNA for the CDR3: TGCAGCGTAAGGACTAGCGGGATTGGGCAAGAGACCCAGTACTTC.

The CDR3 nucleotides read TGTGCCAGCAGCTTAGCGATGGGCATAGGGGCAGGAAACACCATATATTTT. Protein: CASSLAMGIGAGNTIYF. This rearrangement joins TRBV7-9 to TRBJ1-3; D is possibly TRBD1 (5 bases). The CDR3 has 17 amino acids. The ends were cut back, 0 bases at V and 4 bases at J, with 16 bases in the middle. Germline assignment: CDR1 SEHNR and CDR2 FQNEAQ (reference sequence). The full variable domain, rest sourced from reference TRBV7-9 and TRBJ1-3, is DTGVSQNPRHKITKRGQNVTFRCDPISEHNRLYWYRQTLGQGPEFLTYFQNEAQLEKSRLLSDRFSAERPKGSFSTLEIQRTEQGDSAMYLCASSLAMGIGAGNTIYFGEGSWLTVV.

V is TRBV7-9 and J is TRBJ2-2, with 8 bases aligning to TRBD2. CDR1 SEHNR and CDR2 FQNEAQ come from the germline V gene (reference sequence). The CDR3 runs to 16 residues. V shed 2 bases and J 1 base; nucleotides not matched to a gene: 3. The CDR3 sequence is CASSLSLAGNTGELFF. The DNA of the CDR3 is TGTGCCAGCAGCTTAAGCCTAGCGGGGAACACCGGGGAGCTGTTTTTT.

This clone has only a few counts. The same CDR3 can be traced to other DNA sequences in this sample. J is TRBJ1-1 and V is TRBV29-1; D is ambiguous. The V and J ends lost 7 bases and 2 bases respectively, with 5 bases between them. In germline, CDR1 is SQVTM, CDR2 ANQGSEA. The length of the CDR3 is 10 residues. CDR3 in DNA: TGCAGCGGTTCTAACACTGAAGCTTTCTTT. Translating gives CSGSNTEAFF.